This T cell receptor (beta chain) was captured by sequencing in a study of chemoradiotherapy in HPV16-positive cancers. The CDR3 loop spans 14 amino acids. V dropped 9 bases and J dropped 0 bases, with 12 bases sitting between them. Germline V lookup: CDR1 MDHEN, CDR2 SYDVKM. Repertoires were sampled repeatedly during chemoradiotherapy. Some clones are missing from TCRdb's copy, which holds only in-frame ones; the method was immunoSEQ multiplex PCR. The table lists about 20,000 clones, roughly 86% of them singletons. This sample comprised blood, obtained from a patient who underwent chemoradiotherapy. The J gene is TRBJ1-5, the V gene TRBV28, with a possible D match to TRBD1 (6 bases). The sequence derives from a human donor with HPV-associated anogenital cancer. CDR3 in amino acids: CASQWTDSNQPQHF. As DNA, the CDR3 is TGTGCCAGTCAATGGACAGATAGCAATCAGCCCCAGCATTTT.